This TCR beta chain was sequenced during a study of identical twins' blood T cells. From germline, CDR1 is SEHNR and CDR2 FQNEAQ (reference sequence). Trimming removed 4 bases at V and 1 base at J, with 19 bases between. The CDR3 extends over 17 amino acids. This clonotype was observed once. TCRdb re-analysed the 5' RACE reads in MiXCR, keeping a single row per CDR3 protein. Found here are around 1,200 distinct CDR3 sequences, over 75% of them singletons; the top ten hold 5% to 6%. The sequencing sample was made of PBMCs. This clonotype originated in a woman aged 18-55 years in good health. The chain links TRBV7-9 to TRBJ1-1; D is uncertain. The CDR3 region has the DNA TGTGCCAGCAGCTCCCTCTTTAGTCTCAAAGCGAACACTGAAGCTTTCTTT. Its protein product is CASSSLFSLKANTEAFF.